This T cell receptor (beta chain) comes out of a study of cytomegalovirus exposure and HLA in healthy donors. The V gene's germline CDR1 is SGHRS and CDR2 YFSETQ. CDR3 length: 16 residues. Trimming took 0 bases from V and 7 from J, leaving 16 bases between them. General study findings and limits: A list of around 150 TCR beta chains associated with cytomegalovirus was given. In the 130 or so validation repertoires, a later analysis found that first-cohort TCR clusters tended to co-occur. A classifier reportedly called cytomegalovirus status with high sensitivity and specificity.

A remark on this clone: The antigen remains unidentified.

Profiled with immunoSEQ multiplex PCR; TCRdb holds only in-frame clones, not every one. The table has over 100,000 clones, around nine tenths seen once; the top ten hold roughly 6.3%. The donors were members of the roughly 120-subject validation cohort (separate from the approximately 670-subject first cohort). Sequencing was carried out using PBMCs. This clonotype was sampled from a young woman in good health and CMV-seropositive. The rearrangement joins TRBV5-1 to TRBJ2-2; weak D call: TRBD2 (5 bases). The CDR3 spells CASSLDVSGTGGELFF. Written as DNA, the CDR3 is TGCGCCAGCAGCTTGGATGTTTCGGGAACCGGCGGGGAGCTGTTTTTT.